This T cell receptor (beta chain) was profiled in a study of T-cell memory formation after mild COVID-19. MiXCR, run by TCRdb on the 5' RACE reads, gives a single entry per CDR3 protein. The sample lists under 700,000 distinct CDR3 sequences, over 20% occurring once. The CDR3 sequence is 15 residues long. Looked up from germline, CDR1 is MNHEY and CDR2 is SVGAGI. V gave up 2 bases and J gave up 3 bases; unmatched junction bases: 6. The chain combines TRBV6-5 with TRBJ2-5; 7 nucleotides align to TRBD1. Material for sequencing was PBMCs or a T cell subset sorted from them (not recorded which). This sequence originates from an adult woman who had mild COVID-19 (a few samples of this study predate the infection). Cell type and time point are not known. The CDR3 DNA reads TGTGCCAGCAGTTACACCTGGGACAGCAAAGAGACCCAGTACTTC. Residues: CASSYTWDSKETQYF.